These 20 T cell receptor beta chains originate from one sample sequenced in a study of human T cells and chemical hapten exposure. One entry per CDR3 protein, called by TCRdb with MiXCR from the RACE reads. The sample has tens of thousands of distinct CDR3 sequences, approximately 9.9% seen once. Described time point: patch test 2, 6 weeks after DPC sensitization. The treatment was: therapeutic diphenylcyclopropenone sensitization with weekly scalp DPC. This sample comprised whole blood, obtained in connection with sensitization to the hapten diphenylcyclopropenone (DPC). Source of these receptors: a man in his forties or fifties with alopecia areata. Some clones in this sample may be carry-over from other donors' samples.

The chain joins TRBV10-3 to TRBJ2-5; D remains ambiguous. This CDR3 has 14 residues. Trimming took 3 bases from V and 3 from J, leaving 11 bases between them. Per the germline V gene, CDR1 is ENHRY and CDR2 is SYGVKD. CDR3 residues: CAISEGSTEETQYF. CDR3 nucleotide sequence: TGTGCCATCAGTGAAGGAAGTACCGAAGAGACCCAGTACTTC.

This clonotype appeared many times. V and J are TRBV10-1 and TRBJ2-7, with 8 nucleotides matching TRBD2. The CDR3 has 16 residues. From germline, CDR1 is WNHNN and CDR2 SYGVQD (reference sequence). Trimming took 2 bases from V and 0 from J; bases not matched to a gene: 6. In DNA form, the CDR3 reads TGCGCCAGCAGTGAGACAGCGGGAGAAATCTCCTACGAGCAGTACGTC. Its protein product is CASSETAGEISYEQYV.

This clonotype came up a few times. This rearrangement joins TRBV4-3 to TRBJ2-3, with D tentatively TRBD2 (5 bases). From germline, CDR1 is LGHNA and CDR2 YSLEER. V was pared by 0 bases and J by 1 base, with 11 bases between. This CDR3 is built from 16 residues. In nucleotides, the CDR3 is TGCGCCAGCAGCCAAGATACGGGATCTGGCACAGATACGCAGTATTTT. Translating it yields CASSQDTGSGTDTQYF.

This clonotype was counted between two and nine times. The chain recombines TRBV27 with TRBJ2-7, with D perhaps matching TRBD1 (6 bases). The V end lost 6 bases, the J end lost 4 bases, and 16 bases lay between the germline ends. Looked up from germline, CDR1 is MNHEY and CDR2 is SMNVEV (reference sequence). The CDR3 runs to 14 residues. In DNA, the CDR3 is TGTGCCAGCAGACCACAGGGTCTAGAGTACGAGCAGTACTTC. Residues: CASRPQGLEYEQYF.

This chain joins TRBV6-2 or TRBV6-3 and TRBJ2-1; the match to TRBD2 covers 10 bases. This CDR3 region has 18 residues. The germline V gene has CDR1 MNHEY and CDR2 SVGEGT. V lost 3 bases and J lost 3; bases outside the gene matches: 11. CDR3 nucleotides: TGTGCCAGCAGTTATGGCCCCGGCTCTAGCGGGGGCTACAATGAGCAGTTCTTC. It translates to CASSYGPGSSGGYNEQFF.

In this sample, this clonotype turned up many times. The chain links TRBV20-1 to TRBJ2-2; 11 nucleotides align to TRBD1. The CDR3 extends over 14 amino acids. The junction had 2 bases not matched to a gene; V was cut back by 6 bases and J by 2 bases. CDR1 and CDR2 (germline): DFQATT, SNEGSKA (reference sequence). CDR3 loop: CSAGTGGNTGELFF. CDR3 coding DNA: TGCAGTGCGGGGACAGGGGGAAACACCGGGGAGCTGTTTTTT.

The chain is built from TRBV29-1 and TRBJ2-1; TRBD1 is a possible D gene (6 bases). The V end was cut by 5 bases, the J end by 0 bases, with 20 bases between. The V gene's germline CDR1 is SQVTM and CDR2 ANQGSEA. There are 17 residues in the CDR3. This chain's CDR3 is CSVPGPQGPLSYNEQFF. CDR3 nucleotides: TGCAGCGTTCCGGGACCTCAGGGGCCGCTCTCCTACAATGAGCAGTTCTTC.

This clonotype was found many times. The chain is built from TRBV25-1 and TRBJ2-7, with TRBD1 matching 9 bases. Trimming removed 4 bases from V and 1 base from J; junction bases left unmatched: 5. This CDR3 comprises 15 residues. The germline gives CDR1 MGHDK, CDR2 SYGVNS. CDR3 protein: CASSAPGTGSYEQYF. CDR3 in DNA: TGTGCCAGCAGTGCCCCCGGGACAGGGTCCTACGAGCAGTACTTC.

A few counts support this clonotype. The chain couples TRBV11-1 to TRBJ2-7, with D possibly being TRBD1 (6 bases). V shed 5 bases and J shed 0 bases, with 20 bases lying between them. This CDR3 has 17 residues. The germline V gene encodes CDR1 SGHAT and CDR2 FQDESV (reference sequence). CDR3 in amino acids: CASSRFSGTPSSYEQYF. The CDR3 DNA sequence: TGTGCCAGCAGCAGATTCTCCGGGACACCGAGCTCCTACGAGCAGTACTTC.

V and J are TRBV29-1 and TRBJ2-5, with no clear D. Germline CDR1 and CDR2: SQVTM and ANQGSEA. Trimming took off 5 bases at V and 4 bases at J, with 8 bases between the two ends. The CDR3 spans 11 residues. As DNA, the CDR3 is TGCAGCGTTCGCCCCATAGAGACCCAGTACTTC. Its translation: CSVRPIETQYF.

There are a few counts of this clonotype. The rearrangement uses TRBV6-2 or TRBV6-3 and TRBJ1-5, with 8 bases aligning to TRBD1. V gave up 3 bases and J gave up 1 base; unmatched junction bases: 11. The length of the CDR3 is 18 residues. The germline gives CDR1 MNHEY, CDR2 SVGEGT. The CDR3 sequence: CASSYAIQGAGSNQPQHF. The CDR3 DNA reads TGTGCCAGCAGTTATGCCATCCAGGGGGCGGGAAGCAATCAGCCCCAGCATTTT.

The V call is TRBV24-1, the J call TRBJ1-2; TRBD1 matches 11 bases. Germline V lookup: CDR1 KGHDR, CDR2 SFDVKD. This CDR3 region has 15 residues. V shed 5 bases and J 2 bases; nucleotides not matched to a gene: 3. The CDR3 spells CATSGDRGDNYGYTF. In DNA form, the CDR3 reads TGTGCCACCAGTGGGGACAGGGGGGACAACTATGGCTACACCTTC.

This clonotype was picked up a small number of times. At one end the junction does not follow the germline gene, possibly because of a read error. The chain employs TRBV3-1 and TRBJ1-2; no clear D. In germline, CDR1 is LGHDT, CDR2 YNNKEL (reference sequence). The CDR3 spans 9 residues. In DNA, the CDR3 is TGTGCCAGCAGCCAAGTTACTCACTTC. This sequence encodes CASSQVTHF.

The genes are TRBV6-6 and TRBJ1-4, with 8 bases identical to TRBD1. Trimming cost V 6 bases and J 8 bases; bases outside gene matches: 2. The CDR3 is made up of 12 amino acids. Germline V gene data show CDR1 as MNHNY and CDR2 as SVGAGI (reference sequence). CDR3 coding DNA: TGTGCCAGCAGGGACAGGGAGGAAAAACTGTTTTTT. Translating gives CASRDREEKLFF.

The chain has TRBV11-3 and TRBJ2-1; D may be TRBD2 (5 bases). Germline CDR1 reads SGHNT; CDR2 reads YENEEA. V was cut by 1 base and J by 7 bases, with 11 bases left in between. CDR3 length equals 14 residues. The CDR3 spells CASSLVRAGNEQFF. CDR3 DNA: TGTGCCAGCAGCTTAGTGAGGGCCGGAAATGAGCAGTTCTTC.

This clonotype was seen only a few times. The chain recombines TRBV7-3 with TRBJ2-3, with D possibly called TRBD1 or TRBD2 (5 bases each). Trimming removed 5 bases at V and 9 bases at J, with 21 bases between. CDR1 is SGHTA and CDR2 is FQGTGA in the germline V gene. This CDR3 has 15 residues. The CDR3 protein is CASSVTGDPRQTQYF. DNA of the CDR3: TGTGCCAGCAGCGTGACTGGGGACCCCAGACAGACGCAGTATTTT.

This clonotype was detected ten times or more. The rearrangement links TRBV7-2 to TRBJ2-1; a weak D match, TRBD1 (5 bases). Trimming pared 5 bases from V and 6 bases from J, leaving 8 bases between. This CDR3 contains 12 residues. In germline, CDR1 is SGHTA, CDR2 FQGNSA. CDR3 sequence (DNA): TGTGCCAGCAGCAGACAGTTCAATGAGCAGTTCTTC. This translates into CASSRQFNEQFF.

This clonotype has a handful of counts. The chain carries TRBV6-1 and TRBJ1-5; weak D call: TRBD1 (6 bases). Germline V gene sequence: CDR1 MNHNS, CDR2 SASEGT. The CDR3 runs 13 residues. V was trimmed by 3 bases and J by 7 bases, leaving 10 bases between them. The CDR3 DNA reads as TGTGCCAGCAGTGATACCAGGGGCCAGCCCCAGCATTTT. This translates into CASSDTRGQPQHF.

There are many counts of this clonotype. V usage is TRBV24-1 and J usage is TRBJ2-2, with 10 positions matching TRBD2. This CDR3 contains 17 residues. The ends lost 3 bases at V and 0 bases at J; junction bases unmatched: 3. The V gene's germline CDR1 is KGHDR and CDR2 SFDVKD. The CDR3 region is CATSDILAGPNTGELFF. CDR3 nucleotides: TGTGCCACCAGTGATATACTAGCGGGGCCGAACACCGGGGAGCTGTTTTTT.

The V call is TRBV3-1, the J call TRBJ2-5; no firm D call. The V and J ends lost 0 bases and 4 bases respectively, with 12 bases between them. Germline V gene lookup returns CDR1 LGHDT and CDR2 YNNKEL (reference sequence). This CDR3 contains 15 residues. As DNA, the CDR3 is TGTGCCAGCAGCCAAGATCCTACGGGTAGAGAGACCCAGTACTTC. Amino acids: CASSQDPTGRETQYF.